This T cell receptor (beta chain) was found in a study of PD-L1 blockade in urothelial cancer. For the study at large: Analyzed time points were 3 weeks (second dose) and 6 weeks after therapy began.

The CDR3 consists of 15 residues. V lost 2 bases, J lost 4 bases, and 6 bases stayed unmatched. Per germline, CDR1 SGHNT and CDR2 YYREEE (reference sequence). This clone was counted a single time. Libraries were prepared by immunoSEQ multiplex PCR; TCRdb keeps only in-frame clonotypes and omits some of them. The table records 20,000 to 30,000 clones, around 88% of them present only once. The sample consisted of PBMCs, taken around atezolizumab (anti-PD-L1) treatment. This TCR came from a man between 60 and 75 years old with urothelial cancer. V is TRBV5-4 and J is TRBJ2-1, with TRBD1 identical over 7 bases. DNA of the CDR3: TGTGCCAGCAGCTTCGGGACAGAATCTTACAATGAGCAGTTCTTC. Protein product: CASSFGTESYNEQFF.